The T cell receptor beta chain under discussion was sequenced for a study of blood T cell repertoires in COVID-19. Study as a whole: Samples representing acute and convalescent COVID-19 were sourced from the United States, Italy and Spain. From T cells, B-cell-depleted T cells, or PBMCs came the material, which was cDNA or gDNA.

Repertoires were generated with immunoSEQ multiplex PCR, while TCRdb's copy carries only in-frame clones and drops some. The sample lists under 250,000 clones, about 90% occurring once. This CDR3 comprises 15 residues. The ends lost 6 bases at V and 1 base at J; junction bases unmatched: 9. Germline CDR1 reads SGHRS; CDR2 reads YFSETQ. Patients in Seattle were enrolled during active infection, then followed longitudinally. The chain employs TRBV5-1 and TRBJ2-5, with 7 bases fitting TRBD2. The sample consisted of peripheral blood. This TCR was recovered from a man between 25 and 39 years old with COVID-19, enrolled during active disease. CDR3 bases: TGCGCCAGCATGACCGGGACTACCGTCCAAGAGACCCAGTACTTC. Protein sequence: CASMTGTTVQETQYF.